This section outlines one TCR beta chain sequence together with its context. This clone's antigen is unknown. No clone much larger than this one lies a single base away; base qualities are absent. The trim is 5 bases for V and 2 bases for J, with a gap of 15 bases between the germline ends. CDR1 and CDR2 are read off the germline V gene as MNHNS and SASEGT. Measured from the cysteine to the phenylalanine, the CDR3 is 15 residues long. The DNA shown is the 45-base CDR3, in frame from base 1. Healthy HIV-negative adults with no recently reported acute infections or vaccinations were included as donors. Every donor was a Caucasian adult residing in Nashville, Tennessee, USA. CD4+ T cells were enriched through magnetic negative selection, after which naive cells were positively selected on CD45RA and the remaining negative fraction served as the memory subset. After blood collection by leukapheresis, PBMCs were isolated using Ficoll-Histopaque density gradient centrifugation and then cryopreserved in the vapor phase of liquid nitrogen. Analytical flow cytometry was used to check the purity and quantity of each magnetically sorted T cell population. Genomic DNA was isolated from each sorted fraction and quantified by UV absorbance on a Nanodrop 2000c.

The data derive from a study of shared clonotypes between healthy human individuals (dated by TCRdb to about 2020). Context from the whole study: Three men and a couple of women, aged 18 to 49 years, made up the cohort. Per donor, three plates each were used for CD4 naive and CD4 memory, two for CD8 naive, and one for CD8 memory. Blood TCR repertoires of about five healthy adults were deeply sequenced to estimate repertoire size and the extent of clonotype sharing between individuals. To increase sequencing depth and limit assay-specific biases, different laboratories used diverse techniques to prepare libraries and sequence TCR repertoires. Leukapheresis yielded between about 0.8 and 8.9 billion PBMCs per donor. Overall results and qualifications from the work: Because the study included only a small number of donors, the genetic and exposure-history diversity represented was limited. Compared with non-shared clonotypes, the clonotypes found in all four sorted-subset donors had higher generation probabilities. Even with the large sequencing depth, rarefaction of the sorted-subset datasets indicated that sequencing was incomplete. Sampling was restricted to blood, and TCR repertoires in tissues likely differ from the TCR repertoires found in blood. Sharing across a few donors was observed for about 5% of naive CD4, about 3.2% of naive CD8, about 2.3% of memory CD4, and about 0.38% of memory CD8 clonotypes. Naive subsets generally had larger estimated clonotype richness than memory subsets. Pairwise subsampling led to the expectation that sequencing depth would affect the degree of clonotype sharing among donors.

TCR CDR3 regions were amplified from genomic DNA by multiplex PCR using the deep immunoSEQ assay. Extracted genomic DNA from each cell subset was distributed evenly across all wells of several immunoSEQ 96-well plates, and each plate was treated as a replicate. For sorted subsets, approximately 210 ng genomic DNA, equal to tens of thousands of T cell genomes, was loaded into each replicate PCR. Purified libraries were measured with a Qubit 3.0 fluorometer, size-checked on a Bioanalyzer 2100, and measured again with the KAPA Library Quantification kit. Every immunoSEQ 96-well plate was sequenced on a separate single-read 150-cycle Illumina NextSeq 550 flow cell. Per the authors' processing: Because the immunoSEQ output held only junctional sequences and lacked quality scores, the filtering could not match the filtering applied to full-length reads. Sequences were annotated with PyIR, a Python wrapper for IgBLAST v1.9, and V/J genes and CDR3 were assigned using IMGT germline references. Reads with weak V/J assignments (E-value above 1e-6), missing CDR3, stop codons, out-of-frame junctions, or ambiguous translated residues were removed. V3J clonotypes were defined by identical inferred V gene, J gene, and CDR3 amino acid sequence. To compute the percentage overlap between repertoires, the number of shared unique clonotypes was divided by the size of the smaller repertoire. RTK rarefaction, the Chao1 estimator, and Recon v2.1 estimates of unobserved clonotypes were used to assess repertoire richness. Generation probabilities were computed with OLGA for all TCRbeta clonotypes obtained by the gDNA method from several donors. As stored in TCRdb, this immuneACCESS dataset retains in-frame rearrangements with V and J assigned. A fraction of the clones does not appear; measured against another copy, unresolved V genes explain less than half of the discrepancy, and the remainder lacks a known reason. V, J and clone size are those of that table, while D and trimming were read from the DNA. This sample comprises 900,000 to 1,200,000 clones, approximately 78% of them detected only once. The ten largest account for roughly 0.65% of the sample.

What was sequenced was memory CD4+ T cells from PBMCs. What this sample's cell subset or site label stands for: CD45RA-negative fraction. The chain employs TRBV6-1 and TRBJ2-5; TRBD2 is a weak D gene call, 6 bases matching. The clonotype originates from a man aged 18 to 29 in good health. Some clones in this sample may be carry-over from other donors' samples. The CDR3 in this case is CASSRTGLEQETQYF. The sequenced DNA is TGTGCCAGCAGTCGTACGGGACTGGAACAAGAGACCCAGTACTTC.